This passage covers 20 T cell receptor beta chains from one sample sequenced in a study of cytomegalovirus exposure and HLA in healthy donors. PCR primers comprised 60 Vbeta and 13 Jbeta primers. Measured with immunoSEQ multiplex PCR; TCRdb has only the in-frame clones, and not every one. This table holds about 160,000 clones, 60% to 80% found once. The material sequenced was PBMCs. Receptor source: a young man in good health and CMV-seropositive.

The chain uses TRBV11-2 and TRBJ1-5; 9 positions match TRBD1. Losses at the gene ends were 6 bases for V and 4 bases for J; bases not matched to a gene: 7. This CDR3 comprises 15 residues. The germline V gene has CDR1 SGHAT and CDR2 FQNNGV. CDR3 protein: CASSSGQGGNQPQHF. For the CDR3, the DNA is TGTGCCAGCAGTTCGGGACAGGGAGGAAATCAGCCCCAGCATTTT.

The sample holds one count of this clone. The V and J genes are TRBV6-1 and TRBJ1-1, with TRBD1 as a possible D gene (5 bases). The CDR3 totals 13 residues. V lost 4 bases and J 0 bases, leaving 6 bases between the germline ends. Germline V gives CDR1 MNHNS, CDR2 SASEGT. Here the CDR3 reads CASSVTVNTEAFF. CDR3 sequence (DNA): TGTGCCAGCAGTGTGACAGTGAACACTGAAGCTTTCTTT.

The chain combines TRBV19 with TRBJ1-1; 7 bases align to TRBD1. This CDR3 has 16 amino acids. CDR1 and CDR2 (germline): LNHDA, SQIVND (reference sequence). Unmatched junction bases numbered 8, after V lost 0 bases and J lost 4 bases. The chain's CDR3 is CASSIDPRQGPTEAFF. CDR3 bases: TGTGCCAGTAGTATAGACCCCCGACAGGGTCCCACTGAAGCTTTCTTT.

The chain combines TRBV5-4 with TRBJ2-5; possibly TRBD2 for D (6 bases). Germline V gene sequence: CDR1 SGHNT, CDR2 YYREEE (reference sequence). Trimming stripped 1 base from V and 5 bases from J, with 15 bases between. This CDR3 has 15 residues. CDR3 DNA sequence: TGTGCCAGCAGCTTGCCAGGGAGGTTAGGGGAGACCCAGTACTTC. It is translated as CASSLPGRLGETQYF.

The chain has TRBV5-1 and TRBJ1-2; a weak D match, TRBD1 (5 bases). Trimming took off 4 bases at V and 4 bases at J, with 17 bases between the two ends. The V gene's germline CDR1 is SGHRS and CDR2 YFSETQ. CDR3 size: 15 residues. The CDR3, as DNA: TGCGCCAGCAGCACCCACGGGGGGGACGGCTATGGCTACACCTTC. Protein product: CASSTHGGDGYGYTF.

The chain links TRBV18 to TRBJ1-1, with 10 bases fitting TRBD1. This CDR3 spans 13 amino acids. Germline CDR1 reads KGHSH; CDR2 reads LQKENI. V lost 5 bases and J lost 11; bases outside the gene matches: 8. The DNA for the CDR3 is TGTGCCAGCTCAACCGGGACAGGGGAGTGGGCTTTCTTT. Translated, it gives CASSTGTGEWAFF.

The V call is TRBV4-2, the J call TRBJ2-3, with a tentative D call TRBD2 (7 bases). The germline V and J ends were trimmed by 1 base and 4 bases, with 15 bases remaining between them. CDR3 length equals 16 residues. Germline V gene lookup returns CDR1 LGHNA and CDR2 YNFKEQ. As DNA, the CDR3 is TGTGCCAGCAGCCAAGGGTGGGGGGGGCCGGCAGATACGCAGTATTTT. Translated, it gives CASSQGWGGPADTQYF.

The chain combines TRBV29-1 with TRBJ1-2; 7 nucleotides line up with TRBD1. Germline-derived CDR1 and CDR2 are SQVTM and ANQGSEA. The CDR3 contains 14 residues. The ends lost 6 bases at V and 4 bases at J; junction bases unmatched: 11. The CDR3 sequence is CSVASQQGTYGYTF. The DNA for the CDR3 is TGCAGCGTCGCCTCTCAACAGGGGACCTATGGCTACACCTTC.

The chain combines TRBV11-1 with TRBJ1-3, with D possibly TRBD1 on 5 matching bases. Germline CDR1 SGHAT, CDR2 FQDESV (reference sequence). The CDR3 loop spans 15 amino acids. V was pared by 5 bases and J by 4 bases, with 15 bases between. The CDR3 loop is CASSQLRTKGNTIYF. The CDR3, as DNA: TGTGCCAGCAGCCAACTTAGGACAAAAGGAAACACCATATATTTT.

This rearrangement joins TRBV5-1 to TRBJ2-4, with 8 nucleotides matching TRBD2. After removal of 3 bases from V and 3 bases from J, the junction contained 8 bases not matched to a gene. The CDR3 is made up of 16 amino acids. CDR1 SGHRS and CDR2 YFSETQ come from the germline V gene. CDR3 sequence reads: CASSSGPGGVKNIQYF. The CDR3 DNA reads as TGCGCCAGCAGCTCAGGGCCCGGGGGGGTCAAAAACATTCAGTACTTC.

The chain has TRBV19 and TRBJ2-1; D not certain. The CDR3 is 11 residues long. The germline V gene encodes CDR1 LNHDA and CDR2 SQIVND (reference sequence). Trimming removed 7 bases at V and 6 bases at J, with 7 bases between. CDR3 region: CASTFSNEQFF. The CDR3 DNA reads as TGTGCCAGTACCTTTTCCAATGAGCAGTTCTTC.

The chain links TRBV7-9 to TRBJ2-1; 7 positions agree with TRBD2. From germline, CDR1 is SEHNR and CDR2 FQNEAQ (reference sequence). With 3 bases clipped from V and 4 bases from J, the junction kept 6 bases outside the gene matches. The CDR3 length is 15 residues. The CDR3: CASSFGGSPYNEQFF. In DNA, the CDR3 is TGTGCCAGCAGCTTCGGGGGGTCGCCGTACAATGAGCAGTTCTTC.

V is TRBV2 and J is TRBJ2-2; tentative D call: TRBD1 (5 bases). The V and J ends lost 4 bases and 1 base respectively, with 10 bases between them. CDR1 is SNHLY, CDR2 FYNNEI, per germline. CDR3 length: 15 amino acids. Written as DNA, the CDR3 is TGTGCCAGCAGTGCCCGACAGCTGAACACCGGGGAGCTGTTTTTT. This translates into CASSARQLNTGELFF.

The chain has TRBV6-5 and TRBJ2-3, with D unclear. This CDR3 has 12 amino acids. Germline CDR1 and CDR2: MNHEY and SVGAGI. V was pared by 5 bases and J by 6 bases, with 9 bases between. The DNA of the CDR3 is TGTGCCAGCAGTCCTACCTCGGATACGCAGTATTTT. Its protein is CASSPTSDTQYF.

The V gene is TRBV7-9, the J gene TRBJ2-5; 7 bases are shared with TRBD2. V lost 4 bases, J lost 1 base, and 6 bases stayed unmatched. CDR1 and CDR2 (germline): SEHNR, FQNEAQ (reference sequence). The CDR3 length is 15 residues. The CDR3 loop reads CASSSTSSPQETQYF. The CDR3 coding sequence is TGTGCCAGCAGCTCGACTAGCAGCCCCCAAGAGACCCAGTACTTC.

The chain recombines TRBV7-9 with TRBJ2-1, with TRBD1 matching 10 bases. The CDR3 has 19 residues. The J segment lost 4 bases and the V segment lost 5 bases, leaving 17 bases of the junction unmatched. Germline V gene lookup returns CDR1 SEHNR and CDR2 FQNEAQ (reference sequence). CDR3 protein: CASSGGTPDRGRGYNEQFF. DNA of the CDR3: TGTGCCAGCAGCGGAGGGACTCCAGACAGGGGGCGAGGATACAATGAGCAGTTCTTC. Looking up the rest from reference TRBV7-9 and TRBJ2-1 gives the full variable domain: DTGVSQNPRHKITKRGQNVTFRCDPISEHNRLYWYRQTLGQGPEFLTYFQNEAQLEKSRLLSDRFSAERPKGSFSTLEIQRTEQGDSAMYLCASSGGTPDRGRGYNEQFFGPGTRLTVL.

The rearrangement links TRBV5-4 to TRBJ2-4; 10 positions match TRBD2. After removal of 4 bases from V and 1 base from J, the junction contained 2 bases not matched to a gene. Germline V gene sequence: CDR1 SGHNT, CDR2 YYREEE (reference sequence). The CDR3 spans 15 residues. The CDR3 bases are TGTGCCAGCAGCCTGGGACTAGCGGCCAAAAACATTCAGTACTTC. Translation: CASSLGLAAKNIQYF. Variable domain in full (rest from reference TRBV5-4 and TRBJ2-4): ETGVTQSPTHLIKTRGQQVTLRCSSQSGHNTVSWYQQALGQGPQFIFQYYREEENGRGNFPPRFSGLQFPNYSSELNVNALELDDSALYLCASSLGLAAKNIQYFGAGTRLSVL.

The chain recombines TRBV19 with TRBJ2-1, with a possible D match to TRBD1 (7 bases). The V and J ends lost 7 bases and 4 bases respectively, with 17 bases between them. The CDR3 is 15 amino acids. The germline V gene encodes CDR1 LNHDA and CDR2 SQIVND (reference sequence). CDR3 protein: CASNLQGTLYNEQFF. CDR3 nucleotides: TGTGCCAGTAACTTACAGGGGACTCTATACAATGAGCAGTTCTTC.

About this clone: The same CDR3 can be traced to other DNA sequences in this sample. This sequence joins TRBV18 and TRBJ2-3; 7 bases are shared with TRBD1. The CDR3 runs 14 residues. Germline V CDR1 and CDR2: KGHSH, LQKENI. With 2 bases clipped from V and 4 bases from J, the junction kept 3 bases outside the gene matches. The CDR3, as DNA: TGTGCCAGCTCACCATCAGGGGGAGCAGATACGCAGTATTTT. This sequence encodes CASSPSGGADTQYF.

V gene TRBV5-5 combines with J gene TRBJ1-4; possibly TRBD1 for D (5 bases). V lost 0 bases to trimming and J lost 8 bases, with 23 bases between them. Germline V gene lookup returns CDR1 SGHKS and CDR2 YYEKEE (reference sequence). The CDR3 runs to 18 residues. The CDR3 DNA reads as TGTGCCAGCAGCTTGGATATCCTAACCGGGGGGAGGGAGGAAAAACTGTTTTTT. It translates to CASSLDILTGGREEKLFF.